This entry describes one T cell receptor beta chain. The antigen is undetermined. The germline gene is not matched at one end of the junction; a read error may be the cause. The template used for profiling TCR beta VDJ and CDR3 was genomic DNA. MiXCR, applied by TCRdb to the reads, yields one record per CDR3 protein. The data contain about 160,000 distinct CDR3 sequences, roughly 48% of them singletons. Germline CDR1 and CDR2: MNHEY and SVGEGT. The CDR3 extends over 18 amino acids. These data come from a study of CD8+CD57+ T cells in acquired aplastic anemia. Patients who underwent sequencing had shown CD8+CD57+ cell expansion by flow cytometry. Everyone among the patients had severe acquired aplastic anemia. Blood samples were obtained from patients who had received no prior therapy. Study-level results: In common between the patients and the controls were approximately 28 CD8+ CDR3 sequences.

The sequence was collected from a human donor with aplastic anemia. This chain uses TRBV6-2 or TRBV6-3 with TRBJ1-6; D is unclear. Source material: sorted CD4+, CD8+, or CD8+CD57+ T cells (not recorded which) from PBMCs. CDR3 protein: CASSYSRQQSSYNPPLRF. As DNA, the CDR3 is TGTGCCAGCAGTTACTCGCGGCAGCAGAGCTCCTATAATCCACCCCTCCGCTTT.